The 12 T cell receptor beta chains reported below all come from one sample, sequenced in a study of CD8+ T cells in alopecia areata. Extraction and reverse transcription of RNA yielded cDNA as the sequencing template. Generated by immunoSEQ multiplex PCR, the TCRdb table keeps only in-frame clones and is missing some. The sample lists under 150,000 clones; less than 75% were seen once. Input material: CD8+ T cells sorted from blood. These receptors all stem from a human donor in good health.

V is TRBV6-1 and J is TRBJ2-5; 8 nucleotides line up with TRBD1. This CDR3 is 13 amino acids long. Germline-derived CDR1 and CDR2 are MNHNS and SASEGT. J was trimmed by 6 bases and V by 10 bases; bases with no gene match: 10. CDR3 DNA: TGTGCCACCCCCGGGACAGGTCAAAAGACCCAGTACTTC. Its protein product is CATPGTGQKTQYF.

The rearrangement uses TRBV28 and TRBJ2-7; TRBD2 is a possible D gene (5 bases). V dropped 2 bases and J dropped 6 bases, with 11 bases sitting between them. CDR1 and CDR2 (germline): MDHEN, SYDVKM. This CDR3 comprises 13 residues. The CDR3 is CASSLASWGEQYF. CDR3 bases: TGTGCCAGCAGTTTAGCTAGCTGGGGCGAGCAGTACTTC.

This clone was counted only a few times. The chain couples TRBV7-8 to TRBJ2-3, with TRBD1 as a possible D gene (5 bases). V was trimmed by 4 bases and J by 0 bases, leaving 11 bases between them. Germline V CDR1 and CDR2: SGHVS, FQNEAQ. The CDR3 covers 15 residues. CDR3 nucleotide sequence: TGTGCCAGCAGCTCCGGACATTCTAGCACAGATACGCAGTATTTT. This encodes CASSSGHSSTDTQYF.

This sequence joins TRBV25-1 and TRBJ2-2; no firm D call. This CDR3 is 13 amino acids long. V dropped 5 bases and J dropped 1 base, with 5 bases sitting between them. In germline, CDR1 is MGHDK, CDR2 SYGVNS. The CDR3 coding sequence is TGTGCCAGCAGTACAAAGAACACCGGGGAGCTGTTTTTT. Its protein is CASSTKNTGELFF.

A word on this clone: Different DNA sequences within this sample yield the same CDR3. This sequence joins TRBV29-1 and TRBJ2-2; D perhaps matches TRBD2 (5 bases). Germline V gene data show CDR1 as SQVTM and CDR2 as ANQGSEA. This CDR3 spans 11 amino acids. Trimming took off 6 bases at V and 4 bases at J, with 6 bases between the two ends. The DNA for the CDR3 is TGCAGCGTCGGAGGCACCGGGGAGCTGTTTTTT. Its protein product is CSVGGTGELFF.

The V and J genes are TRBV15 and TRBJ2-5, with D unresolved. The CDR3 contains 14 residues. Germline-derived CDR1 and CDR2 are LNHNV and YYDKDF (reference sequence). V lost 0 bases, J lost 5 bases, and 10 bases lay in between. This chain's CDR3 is CATSRDHSDETQYF. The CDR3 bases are TGTGCCACCAGCAGAGATCATTCCGACGAGACCCAGTACTTC. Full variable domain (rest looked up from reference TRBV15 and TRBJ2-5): DAMVIQNPRYQVTQFGKPVTLSCSQTLNHNVMYWYQQKSSQAPKLLFHYYDKDFNNEADTPDNFQSRRPNTSFCFLDIRSPGLGDTAMYLCATSRDHSDETQYFGPGTRLLVL.

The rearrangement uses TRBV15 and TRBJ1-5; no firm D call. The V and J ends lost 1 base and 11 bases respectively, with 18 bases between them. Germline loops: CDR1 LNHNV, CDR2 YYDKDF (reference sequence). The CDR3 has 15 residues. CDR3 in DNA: TGTGCCACCAGCAGAGGAAACAGCCATCCGCTGGCCCAGCATTTT. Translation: CATSRGNSHPLAQHF.

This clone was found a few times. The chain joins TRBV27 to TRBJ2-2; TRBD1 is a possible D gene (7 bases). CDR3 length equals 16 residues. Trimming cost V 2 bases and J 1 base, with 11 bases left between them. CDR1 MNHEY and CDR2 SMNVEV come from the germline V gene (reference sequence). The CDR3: CASSLQGGKNTGELFF. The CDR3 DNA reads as TGTGCCAGCAGTTTACAGGGGGGAAAGAACACCGGGGAGCTGTTTTTT.

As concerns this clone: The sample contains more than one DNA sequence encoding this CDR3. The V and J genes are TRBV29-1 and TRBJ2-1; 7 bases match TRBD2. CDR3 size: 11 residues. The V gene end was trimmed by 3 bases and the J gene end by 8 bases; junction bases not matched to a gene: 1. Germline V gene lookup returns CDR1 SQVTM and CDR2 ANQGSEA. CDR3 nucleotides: TGCAGCGTTGAGGGGAGGGATGAGCAGTTCTTC. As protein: CSVEGRDEQFF.

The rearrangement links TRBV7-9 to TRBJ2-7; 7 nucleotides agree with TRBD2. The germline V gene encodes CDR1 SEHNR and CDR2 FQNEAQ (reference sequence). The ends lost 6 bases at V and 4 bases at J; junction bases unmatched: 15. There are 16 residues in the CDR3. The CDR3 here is CASRTTQAGEGYEQYF. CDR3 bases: TGTGCCAGCAGGACGACTCAGGCGGGAGAGGGTTACGAGCAGTACTTC.

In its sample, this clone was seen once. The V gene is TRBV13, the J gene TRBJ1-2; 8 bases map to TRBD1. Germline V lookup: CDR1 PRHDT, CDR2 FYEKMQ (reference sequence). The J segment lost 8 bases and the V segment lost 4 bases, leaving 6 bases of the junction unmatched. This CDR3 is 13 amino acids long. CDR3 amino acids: CASSSGTGTGYTF. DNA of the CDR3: TGTGCCAGCAGCTCAGGGACAGGAACAGGCTACACCTTC.

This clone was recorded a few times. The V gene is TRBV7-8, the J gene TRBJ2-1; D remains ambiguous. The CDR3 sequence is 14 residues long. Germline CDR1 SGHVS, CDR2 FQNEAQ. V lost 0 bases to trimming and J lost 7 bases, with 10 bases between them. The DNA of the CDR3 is TGTGCCAGCAGCTTAGCAGCGTCTCAGAATGAGCAGTTCTTC. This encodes CASSLAASQNEQFF.